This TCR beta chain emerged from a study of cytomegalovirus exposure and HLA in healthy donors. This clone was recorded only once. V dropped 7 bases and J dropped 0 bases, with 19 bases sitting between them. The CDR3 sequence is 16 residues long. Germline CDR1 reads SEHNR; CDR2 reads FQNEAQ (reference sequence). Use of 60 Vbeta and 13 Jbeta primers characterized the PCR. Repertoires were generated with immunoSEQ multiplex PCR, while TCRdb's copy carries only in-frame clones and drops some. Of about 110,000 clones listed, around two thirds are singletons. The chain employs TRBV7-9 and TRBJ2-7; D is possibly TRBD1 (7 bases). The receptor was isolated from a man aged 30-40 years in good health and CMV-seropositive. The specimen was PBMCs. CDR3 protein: CASTPGPGGSSYEQYF. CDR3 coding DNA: TGTGCCAGCACCCCTGGCCCAGGGGGGAGCTCCTACGAGCAGTACTTC.